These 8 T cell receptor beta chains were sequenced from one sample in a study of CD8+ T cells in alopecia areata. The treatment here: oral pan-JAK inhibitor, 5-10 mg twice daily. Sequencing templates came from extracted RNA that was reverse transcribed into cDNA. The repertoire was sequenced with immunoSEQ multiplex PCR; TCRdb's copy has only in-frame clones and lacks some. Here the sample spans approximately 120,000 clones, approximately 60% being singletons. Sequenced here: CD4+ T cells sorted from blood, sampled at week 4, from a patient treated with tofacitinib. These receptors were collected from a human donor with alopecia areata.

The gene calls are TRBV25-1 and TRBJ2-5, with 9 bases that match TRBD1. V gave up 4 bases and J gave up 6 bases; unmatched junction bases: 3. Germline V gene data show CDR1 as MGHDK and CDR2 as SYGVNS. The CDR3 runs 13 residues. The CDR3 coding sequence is TGTGCCAGCAGTGGGGGACAGGGCCAGACCCAGTACTTC. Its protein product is CASSGGQGQTQYF.

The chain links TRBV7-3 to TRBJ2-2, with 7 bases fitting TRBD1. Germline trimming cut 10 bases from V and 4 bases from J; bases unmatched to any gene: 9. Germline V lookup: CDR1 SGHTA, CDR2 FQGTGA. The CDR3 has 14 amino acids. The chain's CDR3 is CANLDRVVTGELFF. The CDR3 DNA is TGTGCCAACCTTGACAGGGTTGTCACCGGGGAGCTGTTTTTT.

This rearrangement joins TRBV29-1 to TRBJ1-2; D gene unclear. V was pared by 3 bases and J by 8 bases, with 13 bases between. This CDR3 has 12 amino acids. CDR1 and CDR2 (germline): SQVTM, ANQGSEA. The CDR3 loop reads CSVEADEDGYTF. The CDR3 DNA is TGCAGCGTTGAGGCGGACGAGGACGGCTACACCTTC.

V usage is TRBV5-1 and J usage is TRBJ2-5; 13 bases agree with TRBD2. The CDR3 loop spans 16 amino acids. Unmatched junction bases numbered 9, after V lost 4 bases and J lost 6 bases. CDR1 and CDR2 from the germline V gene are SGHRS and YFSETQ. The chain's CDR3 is CASSGRTSGGLKTQYF. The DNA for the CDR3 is TGCGCCAGCAGCGGACGGACTAGCGGGGGTTTAAAGACCCAGTACTTC.

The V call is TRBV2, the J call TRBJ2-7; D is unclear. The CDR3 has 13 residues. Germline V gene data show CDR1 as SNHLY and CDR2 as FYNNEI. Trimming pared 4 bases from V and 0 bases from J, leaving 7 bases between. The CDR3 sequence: CASSGIHSYEQYF. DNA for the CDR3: TGTGCCAGCAGTGGGATCCACTCCTACGAGCAGTACTTC.

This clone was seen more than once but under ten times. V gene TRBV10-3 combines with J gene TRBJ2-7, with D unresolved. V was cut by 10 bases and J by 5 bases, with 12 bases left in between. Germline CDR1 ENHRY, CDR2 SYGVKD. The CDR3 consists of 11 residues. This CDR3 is CATRYSDEQYF. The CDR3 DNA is TGTGCCACCCGTTACAGTGACGAGCAGTACTTC.

The CDR3 DNA follows: TGTGCCAGCAGCTTGGCGGGGGGCTCCTACGAGCAGTACTTC. It codes for CASSLAGGSYEQYF. The V gene is TRBV7-9, the J gene TRBJ2-7, with TRBD2 identical over 8 bases. Germline V gene data show CDR1 as SEHNR and CDR2 as FQNEAQ (reference sequence). The CDR3 has 14 amino acids. V shed 3 bases and J 0 bases; nucleotides not matched to a gene: 1.

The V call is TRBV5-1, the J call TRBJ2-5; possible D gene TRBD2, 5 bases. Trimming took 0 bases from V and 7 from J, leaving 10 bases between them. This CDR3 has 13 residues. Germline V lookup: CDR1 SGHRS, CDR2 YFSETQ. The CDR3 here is CASSLDPSSTQYF. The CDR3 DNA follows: TGCGCCAGCAGCTTGGATCCTAGCTCGACCCAGTACTTC.